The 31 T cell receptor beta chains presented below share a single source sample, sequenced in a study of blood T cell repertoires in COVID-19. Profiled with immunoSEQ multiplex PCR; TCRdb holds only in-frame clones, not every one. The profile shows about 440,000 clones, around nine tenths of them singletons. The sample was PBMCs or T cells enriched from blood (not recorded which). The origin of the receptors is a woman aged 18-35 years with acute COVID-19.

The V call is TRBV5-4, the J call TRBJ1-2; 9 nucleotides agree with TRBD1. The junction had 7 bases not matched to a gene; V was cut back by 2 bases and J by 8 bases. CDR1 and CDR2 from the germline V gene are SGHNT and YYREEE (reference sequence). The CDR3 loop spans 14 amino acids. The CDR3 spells CASSLDGQGRGYTF. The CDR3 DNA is TGTGCCAGCAGCTTAGATGGACAGGGGAGGGGCTACACCTTC.

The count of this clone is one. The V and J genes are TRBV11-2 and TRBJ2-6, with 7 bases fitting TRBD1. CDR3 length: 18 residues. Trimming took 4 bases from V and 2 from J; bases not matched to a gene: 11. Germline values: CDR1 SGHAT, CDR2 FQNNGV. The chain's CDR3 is CASSSPIRRGTGANVLTF. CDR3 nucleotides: TGTGCCAGCAGCTCACCCATCCGCAGGGGGACTGGGGCCAACGTCCTGACTTTC.

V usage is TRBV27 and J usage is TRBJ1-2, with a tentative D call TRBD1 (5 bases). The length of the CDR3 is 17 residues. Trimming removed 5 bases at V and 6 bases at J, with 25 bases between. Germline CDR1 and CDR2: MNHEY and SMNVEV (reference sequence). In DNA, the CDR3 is TGTGCCAGCAGTCTTTTTGCTAGGGGTAGTAAAATCAATGGCTACACCTTC. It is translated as CASSLFARGSKINGYTF.

CDR3 residues: CASSTSPGGTEAFF. The CDR3 bases are TGTGCCAGCAGCACGTCCCCAGGGGGCACTGAAGCTTTCTTT. The J gene is TRBJ1-1, the V gene TRBV13; 7 nucleotides agree with TRBD1. Per germline, CDR1 PRHDT and CDR2 FYEKMQ (reference sequence). This CDR3 is 14 amino acids long. V lost 5 bases, J lost 4 bases, and 7 bases stayed unmatched.

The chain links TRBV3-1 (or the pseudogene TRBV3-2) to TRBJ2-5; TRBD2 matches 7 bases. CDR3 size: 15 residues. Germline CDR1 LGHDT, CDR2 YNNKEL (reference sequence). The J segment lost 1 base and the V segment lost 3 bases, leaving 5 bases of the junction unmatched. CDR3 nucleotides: TGTGCCAGCAGCCAGCAAGCGGGGACCCAAGAGACCCAGTACTTC. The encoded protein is CASSQQAGTQETQYF.

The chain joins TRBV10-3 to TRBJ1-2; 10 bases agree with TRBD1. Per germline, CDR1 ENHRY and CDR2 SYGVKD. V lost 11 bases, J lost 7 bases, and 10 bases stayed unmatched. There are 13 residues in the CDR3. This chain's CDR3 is CASQTGGFRGYTF. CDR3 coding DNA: TGTGCCTCCCAGACAGGGGGCTTCCGTGGCTACACCTTC.

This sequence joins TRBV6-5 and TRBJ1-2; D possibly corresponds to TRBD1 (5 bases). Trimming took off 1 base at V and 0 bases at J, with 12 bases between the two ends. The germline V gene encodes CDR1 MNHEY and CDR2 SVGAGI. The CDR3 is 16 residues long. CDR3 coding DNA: TGTGCCAGCAGTTACTTCCCGGACACCACTAACTATGGCTACACCTTC. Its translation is CASSYFPDTTNYGYTF.

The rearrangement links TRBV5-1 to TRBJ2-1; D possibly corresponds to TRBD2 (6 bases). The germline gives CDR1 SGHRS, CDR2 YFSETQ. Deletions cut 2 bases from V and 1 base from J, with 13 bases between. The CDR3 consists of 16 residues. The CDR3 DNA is TGCGCCAGCAGCTTATCGGGCGGGGTGTCCTACAATGAGCAGTTCTTC. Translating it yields CASSLSGGVSYNEQFF.

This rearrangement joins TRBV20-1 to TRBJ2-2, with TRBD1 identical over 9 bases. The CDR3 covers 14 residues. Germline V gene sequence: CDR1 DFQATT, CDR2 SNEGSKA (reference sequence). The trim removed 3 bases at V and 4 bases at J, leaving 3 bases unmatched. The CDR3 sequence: CSASTGGITGELFF. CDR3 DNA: TGCAGTGCTAGTACAGGGGGCATCACCGGGGAGCTGTTTTTT.

CDR3 DNA sequence: TGTGCCAGTAGTTCGACAGGCCCCACCGGGGAGCTGTTTTTT. Protein: CASSSTGPTGELFF. The genes are TRBV19 and TRBJ2-2; D may be TRBD1 (6 bases). The germline gives CDR1 LNHDA, CDR2 SQIVND (reference sequence). The V end was cut by 5 bases, the J end by 4 bases, with 11 bases between. There are 14 residues in the CDR3.

The CDR3 DNA follows: TGTGCCAGCTCAAACCGGGACAGGGGGCAAGAGACCCAGTACTTC. Protein product: CASSNRDRGQETQYF. V gene TRBV18 combines with J gene TRBJ2-5; TRBD1 matches 11 bases. Germline CDR1 KGHSH, CDR2 LQKENI. V lost 5 bases and J lost 2; bases outside the gene matches: 4. CDR3 length: 15 amino acids.

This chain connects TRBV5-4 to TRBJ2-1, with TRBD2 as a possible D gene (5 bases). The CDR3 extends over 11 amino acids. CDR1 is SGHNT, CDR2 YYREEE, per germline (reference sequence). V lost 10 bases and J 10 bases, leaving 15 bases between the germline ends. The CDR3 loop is CAGGRTQEQFF. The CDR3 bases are TGTGCCGGAGGAAGGACGCAGGAGCAGTTCTTC.

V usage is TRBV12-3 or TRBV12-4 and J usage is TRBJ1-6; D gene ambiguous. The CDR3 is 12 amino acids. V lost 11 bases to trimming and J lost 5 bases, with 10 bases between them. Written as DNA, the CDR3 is TGTGCCCGGGAAGAGAATAATTCACCCCTCCACTTT. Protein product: CAREENNSPLHF.

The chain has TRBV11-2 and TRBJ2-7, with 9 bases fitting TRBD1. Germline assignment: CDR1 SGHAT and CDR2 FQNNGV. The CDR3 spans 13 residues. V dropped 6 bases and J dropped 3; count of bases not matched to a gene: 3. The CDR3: CASRRTGDYEQYF. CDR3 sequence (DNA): TGTGCCAGCAGAAGGACAGGGGACTACGAGCAGTACTTC.

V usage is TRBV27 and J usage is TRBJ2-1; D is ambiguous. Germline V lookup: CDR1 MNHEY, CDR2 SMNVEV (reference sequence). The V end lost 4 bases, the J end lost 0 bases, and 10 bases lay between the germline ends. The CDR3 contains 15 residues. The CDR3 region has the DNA TGTGCCAGCAGTTCTCTATCGAGCTCCTACAATGAGCAGTTCTTC. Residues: CASSSLSSSYNEQFF.

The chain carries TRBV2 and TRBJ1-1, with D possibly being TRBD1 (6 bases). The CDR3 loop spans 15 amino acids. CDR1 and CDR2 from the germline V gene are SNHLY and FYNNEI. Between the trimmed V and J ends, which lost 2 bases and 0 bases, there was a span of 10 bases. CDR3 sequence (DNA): TGTGCCAGCAGTGAACAGGGGTTAATGAACACTGAAGCTTTCTTT. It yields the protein CASSEQGLMNTEAFF. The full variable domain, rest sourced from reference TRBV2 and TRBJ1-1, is EPEVTQTPSHQVTQMGQEVILRCVPISNHLYFYWYRQILGQKVEFLVSFYNNEISEKSEIFDDQFSVERPDGSNFTLKIRSTKLEDSAMYFCASSEQGLMNTEAFFGQGTRLTVV.

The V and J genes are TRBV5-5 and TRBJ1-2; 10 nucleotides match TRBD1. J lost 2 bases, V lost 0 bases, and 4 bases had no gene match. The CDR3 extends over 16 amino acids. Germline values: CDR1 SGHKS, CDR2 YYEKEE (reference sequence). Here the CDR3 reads CASSLGWTGGNYGYTF. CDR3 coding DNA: TGTGCCAGCAGCTTGGGTTGGACAGGGGGAAACTATGGCTACACCTTC.

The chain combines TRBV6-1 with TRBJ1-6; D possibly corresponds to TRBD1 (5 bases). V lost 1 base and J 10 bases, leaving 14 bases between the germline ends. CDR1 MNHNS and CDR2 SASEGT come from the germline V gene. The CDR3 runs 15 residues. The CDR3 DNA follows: TGTGCCAGCAGTGAAGGGTCCCAGGGTATATCACCCCTCCACTTT. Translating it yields CASSEGSQGISPLHF.

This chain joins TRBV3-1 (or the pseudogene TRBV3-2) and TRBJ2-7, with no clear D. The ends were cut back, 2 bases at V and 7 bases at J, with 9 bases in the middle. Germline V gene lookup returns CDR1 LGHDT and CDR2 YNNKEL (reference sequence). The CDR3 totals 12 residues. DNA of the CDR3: TGTGCCAGCAGCCAAACCTCTCGGGAGCAGTACTTC. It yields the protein CASSQTSREQYF.

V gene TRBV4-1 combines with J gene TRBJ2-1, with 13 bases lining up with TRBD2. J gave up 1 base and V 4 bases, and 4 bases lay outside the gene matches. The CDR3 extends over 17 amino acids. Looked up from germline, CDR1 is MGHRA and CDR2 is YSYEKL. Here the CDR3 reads CASSLRLAGGSYNEQFF. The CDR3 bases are TGCGCCAGCAGCCTCCGACTAGCGGGGGGATCCTACAATGAGCAGTTCTTC.

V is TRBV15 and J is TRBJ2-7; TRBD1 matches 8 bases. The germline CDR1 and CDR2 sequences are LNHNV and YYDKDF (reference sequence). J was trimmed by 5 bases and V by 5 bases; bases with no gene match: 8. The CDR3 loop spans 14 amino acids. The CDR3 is CATSGRTGINEQYF. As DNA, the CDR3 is TGTGCCACCAGCGGCCGGACAGGGATCAACGAGCAGTACTTC.

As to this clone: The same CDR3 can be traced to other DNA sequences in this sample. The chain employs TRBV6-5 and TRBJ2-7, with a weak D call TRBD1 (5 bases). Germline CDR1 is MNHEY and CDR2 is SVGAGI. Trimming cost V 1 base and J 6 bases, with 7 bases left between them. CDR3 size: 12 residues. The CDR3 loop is CASSYLGAEQYF. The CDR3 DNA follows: TGTGCCAGCAGTTACTTAGGGGCCGAGCAGTACTTC.

The CDR3 region is CSAPTGSGYTF. The CDR3 region has the DNA TGCAGTGCGCCTACAGGGAGCGGCTACACCTTC. The rearrangement uses TRBV20-1 and TRBJ1-2, with D possibly being TRBD1 (6 bases). Germline values: CDR1 DFQATT, CDR2 SNEGSKA (reference sequence). V dropped 6 bases and J dropped 8 bases, with 13 bases sitting between them. There are 11 residues in the CDR3.

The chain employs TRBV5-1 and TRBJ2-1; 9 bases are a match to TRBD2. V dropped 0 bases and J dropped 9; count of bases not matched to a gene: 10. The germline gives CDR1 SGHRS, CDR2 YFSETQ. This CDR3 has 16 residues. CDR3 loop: CASSLVVSGSGGEQFF. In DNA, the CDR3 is TGCGCCAGCAGCTTGGTGGTTAGCGGGAGTGGCGGTGAGCAGTTCTTC.

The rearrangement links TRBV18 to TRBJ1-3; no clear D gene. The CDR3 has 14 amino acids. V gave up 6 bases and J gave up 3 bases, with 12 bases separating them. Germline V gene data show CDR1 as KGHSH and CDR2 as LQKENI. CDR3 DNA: TGTGCCAGCTCTACCGACATTATTGGAAACACCATATATTTT. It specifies CASSTDIIGNTIYF. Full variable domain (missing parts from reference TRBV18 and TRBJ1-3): NAGVMQNPRHLVRRRGQEARLRCSPMKGHSHVYWYRQLPEEGLKFMVYLQKENIIDESGMPKERFSAEFPKEGPSILRIQQVVRGDSAAYFCASSTDIIGNTIYFGEGSWLTVV.

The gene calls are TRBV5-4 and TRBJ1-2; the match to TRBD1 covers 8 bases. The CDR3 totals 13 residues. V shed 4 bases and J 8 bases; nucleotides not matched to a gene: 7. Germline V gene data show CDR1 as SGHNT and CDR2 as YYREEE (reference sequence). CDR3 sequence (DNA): TGTGCCAGCAGCCCGACAGGGGTGGTAGGCTACACCTTC. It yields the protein CASSPTGVVGYTF.

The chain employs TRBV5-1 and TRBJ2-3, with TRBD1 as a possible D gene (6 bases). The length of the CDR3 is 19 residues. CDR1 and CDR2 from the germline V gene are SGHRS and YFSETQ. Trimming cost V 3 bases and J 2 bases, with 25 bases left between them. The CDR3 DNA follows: TGCGCCAGCAGCTATCCCCTCAGGGGTAGGCTAGAGGACACAGATACGCAGTATTTT. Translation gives CASSYPLRGRLEDTDTQYF.

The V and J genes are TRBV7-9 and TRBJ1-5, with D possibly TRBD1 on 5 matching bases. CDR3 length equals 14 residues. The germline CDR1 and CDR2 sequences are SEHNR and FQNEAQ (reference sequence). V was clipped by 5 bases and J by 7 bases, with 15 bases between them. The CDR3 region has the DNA TGTGCCAGCAGCCGACCGGGGGTCCAACAGCCCCAGCATTTT. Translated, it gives CASSRPGVQQPQHF. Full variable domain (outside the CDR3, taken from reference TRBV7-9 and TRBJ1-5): DTGVSQNPRHKITKRGQNVTFRCDPISEHNRLYWYRQTLGQGPEFLTYFQNEAQLEKSRLLSDRFSAERPKGSFSTLEIQRTEQGDSAMYLCASSRPGVQQPQHFGDGTRLSIL.

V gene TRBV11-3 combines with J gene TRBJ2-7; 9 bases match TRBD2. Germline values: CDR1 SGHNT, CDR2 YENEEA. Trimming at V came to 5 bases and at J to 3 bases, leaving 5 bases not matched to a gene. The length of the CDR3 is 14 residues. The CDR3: CASSPRGGDYEQYF. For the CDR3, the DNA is TGTGCCAGCAGCCCCCGCGGGGGGGACTACGAGCAGTACTTC.

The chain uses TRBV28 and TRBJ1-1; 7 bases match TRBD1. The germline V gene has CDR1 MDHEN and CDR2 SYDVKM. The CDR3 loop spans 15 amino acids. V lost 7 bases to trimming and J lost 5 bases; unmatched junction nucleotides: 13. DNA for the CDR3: TGTGCCAGCACCGAAACAGGGGAGGTAGAAACTGAAGCTTTCTTT. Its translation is CASTETGEVETEAFF.

As DNA, the CDR3 is TGTGCCAGCAGTCCGACAGCGTCCAGCTACGAGCAGTACTTC. Translated: CASSPTASSYEQYF. The chain has TRBV2 and TRBJ2-7; D is perhaps TRBD1 (5 bases). Germline assignment: CDR1 SNHLY and CDR2 FYNNEI. The ends were cut back, 5 bases at V and 3 bases at J, with 14 bases in the middle. CDR3 length: 14 residues.